The clone carrying this T cell receptor (beta chain) occurred a few times. The antigen remains undetermined. The data belong to a study of shared clonotypes between healthy human individuals. Study-level points and caveats: A reduction in generation probabilities was seen for non-shared clonotypes relative to those shared by all four donors.

Splitting of CD4+ cells produced CD45RA+ naive and CD45RA-negative memory subsets. This CDR3 spans 18 amino acids. Germline loops: CDR1 KGHSH, CDR2 LQKENI. V lost 2 bases and J lost 2, with 16 bases in between. Libraries were prepared by immunoSEQ multiplex PCR; TCRdb keeps only in-frame clonotypes and omits some of them. Of about 1 million clones detected, roughly 80% appear once; the ten largest clones hold about 1.4%. Sequenced input: memory CD4+ T cells sorted from blood. The subset is: CD45RA-negative fraction. The sequence came from a young man in good health. The rearrangement uses TRBV18 and TRBJ2-6; D gene ambiguous. The CDR3 is CASSPAKGLGTGANVLTF. For the CDR3, the DNA is TGTGCCAGCTCACCAGCAAAAGGGCTGGGGACTGGGGCCAACGTCCTGACTTTC.